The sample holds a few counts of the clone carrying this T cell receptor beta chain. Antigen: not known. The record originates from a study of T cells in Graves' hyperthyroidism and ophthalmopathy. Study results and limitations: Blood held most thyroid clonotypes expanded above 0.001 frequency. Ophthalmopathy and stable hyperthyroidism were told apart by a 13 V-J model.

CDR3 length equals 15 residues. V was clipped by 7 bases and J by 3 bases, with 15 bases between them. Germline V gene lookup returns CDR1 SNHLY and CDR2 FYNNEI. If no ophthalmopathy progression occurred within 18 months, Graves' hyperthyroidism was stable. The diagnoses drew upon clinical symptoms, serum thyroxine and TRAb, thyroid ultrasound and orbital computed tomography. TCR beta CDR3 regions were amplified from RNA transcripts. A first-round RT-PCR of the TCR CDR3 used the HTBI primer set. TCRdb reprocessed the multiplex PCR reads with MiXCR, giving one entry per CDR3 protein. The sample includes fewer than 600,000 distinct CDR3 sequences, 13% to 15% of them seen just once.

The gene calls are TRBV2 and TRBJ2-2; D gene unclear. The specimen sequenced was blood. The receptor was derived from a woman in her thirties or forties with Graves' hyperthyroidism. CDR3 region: CASKGWARDTGELFF. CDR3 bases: TGTGCCAGCAAAGGTTGGGCTCGGGACACCGGGGAGCTGTTTTTT.